Sequencing of this T cell receptor beta chain was carried out in a study of T cell changes during pregnancy in multiple sclerosis. Repertoires were generated with immunoSEQ multiplex PCR, while TCRdb's copy carries only in-frame clones and drops some. Here the sample spans 50,000 to 60,000 clones, around 93% being singletons. This specimen was peripheral blood, taken after pregnancy. The source is a female donor in good health, enrolled as a control in a pregnancy study.

The CDR3 here is CASKAGNVYTGELFF. As DNA, the CDR3 is TGCGCCAGCAAGGCGGGAAACGTATACACCGGGGAGCTGTTTTTT. This chain joins TRBV5-1 and TRBJ2-2; maybe TRBD2 (6 bases). The length of the CDR3 is 15 residues. Trimming removed 6 bases from V and 3 bases from J, with 15 bases in between. Germline V gene data show CDR1 as SGHRS and CDR2 as YFSETQ.